These 21 T cell receptor beta chains came from one sample sequenced in a study of blood T cell repertoires in COVID-19. Measured with immunoSEQ multiplex PCR; TCRdb has only the in-frame clones, and not every one. This sample has around 65,000 clones, with 75% to 85% found just once. The source material was peripheral blood. These receptors all come from a human donor in a cohort sampled during active COVID-19.

The gene calls are TRBV14 and TRBJ1-5; D unresolved. CDR1 and CDR2 (germline): SGHDN, FVKESK. This CDR3 has 12 amino acids. V shed 2 bases and J shed 6 bases, with 5 bases lying between them. The CDR3 DNA follows: TGTGCCAGCAGCCAACCCGGTCAGCCCCAGCATTTT. This translates into CASSQPGQPQHF.

The gene calls are TRBV19 and TRBJ1-1, with D tentatively TRBD1 (6 bases). CDR1 is LNHDA, CDR2 SQIVND, per germline (reference sequence). Trimming pared 5 bases from V and 1 base from J, leaving 14 bases between. The CDR3 length is 15 residues. The CDR3 protein is CASSPWDTQNTEAFF. CDR3 sequence (DNA): TGTGCCAGTAGTCCCTGGGACACCCAGAACACTGAAGCTTTCTTT.

This clone has just a few counts. The chain couples TRBV19 to TRBJ1-1, with a possible D match to TRBD1 (5 bases). The V end lost 5 bases, the J end lost 5 bases, and 15 bases lay between the germline ends. Germline assignment: CDR1 LNHDA and CDR2 SQIVND (reference sequence). This CDR3 has 14 amino acids. This CDR3 is CASSHPGRYTEAFF. DNA of the CDR3: TGTGCCAGTAGTCACCCAGGGAGGTATACTGAAGCTTTCTTT.

This clone has just a few counts. The V gene is TRBV5-1, the J gene TRBJ2-5; TRBD2 aligns across 8 bases. The CDR3 runs 16 residues. Germline V gives CDR1 SGHRS, CDR2 YFSETQ. The ends lost 4 bases at V and 6 bases at J; junction bases unmatched: 14. Written as DNA, the CDR3 is TGCGCCAGCAGCCCCCTTCGGGGAGCGGGGGATAAGACCCAGTACTTC. This encodes CASSPLRGAGDKTQYF.

The gene calls are TRBV5-1 and TRBJ2-4, with 8 nucleotides matching TRBD1. CDR3 length: 14 amino acids. Germline CDR1 and CDR2: SGHRS and YFSETQ. Germline trimming cut 0 bases from V and 7 bases from J; bases unmatched to any gene: 3. The CDR3 bases are TGCGCCAGCAGCTTGGGGACAGGGTATAACATTCAGTACTTC. This sequence encodes CASSLGTGYNIQYF.

This chain connects TRBV2 to TRBJ2-5, with 11 nucleotides matching TRBD2. CDR1 SNHLY and CDR2 FYNNEI come from the germline V gene. CDR3 length equals 15 residues. V was clipped by 9 bases and J by 2 bases; unmatched bases: 8. CDR3 sequence: CASQPGLADQETQYF. CDR3 sequence (DNA): TGTGCCAGTCAACCGGGACTAGCGGATCAAGAGACCCAGTACTTC.

CDR3 protein: CASSKNGRGSTDTQYF. For the CDR3, the DNA is TGTGCCAGCAGTAAAAATGGGCGGGGAAGCACAGATACGCAGTATTTT. The chain is built from TRBV2 and TRBJ2-3; D may be TRBD2 (6 bases). The germline gives CDR1 SNHLY, CDR2 FYNNEI. The CDR3 has 16 residues. V lost 5 bases and J 0 bases, leaving 15 bases between the germline ends.

The chain combines TRBV7-2 with TRBJ2-1; 7 nucleotides line up with TRBD2. The V segment lost 7 bases and the J segment 5 bases; nucleotides outside the gene matches: 8. The CDR3 is 14 amino acids. Germline loops: CDR1 SGHTA, CDR2 FQGNSA. The CDR3 nucleotides are TGTGCCAGCACCCGGGAGGCGGGGAACAATGAGCAGTTCTTC. It is translated as CASTREAGNNEQFF.

V and J are TRBV2 and TRBJ2-5, with D possibly being TRBD1 (6 bases). Germline lookup yields CDR1 SNHLY and CDR2 FYNNEI. The CDR3 has 14 amino acids. V gave up 6 bases and J gave up 5 bases, with 16 bases separating them. The CDR3 bases are TGTGCCAGCAGGGATTCGACAGGACAGGAGACCCAGTACTTC. The encoded protein is CASRDSTGQETQYF.

This sequence joins TRBV12-5 and TRBJ2-5, with D perhaps matching TRBD1 (7 bases). The CDR3 sequence is 13 residues long. V was cut by 6 bases and J by 4 bases, with 12 bases left in between. CDR1 is LGHNT, CDR2 FRNRAP, per germline. The CDR3 region has the DNA TGTGCTAGTGGATCAGGGGGAGGAGAGACCCAGTACTTC. Its protein is CASGSGGGETQYF. Variable domain in full (rest from reference TRBV12-5 and TRBJ2-5): DARVTQTPRHKVTEMGQEVTMRCQPILGHNTVFWYRQTMMQGLELLAYFRNRAPLDDSGMPKDRFSAEMPDATLATLKIQPSEPRDSAVYFCASGSGGGETQYFGPGTRLLVL.

The chain uses TRBV7-9 and TRBJ2-4, with 7 bases that match TRBD2. V was clipped by 2 bases and J by 10 bases; unmatched bases: 5. The germline gives CDR1 SEHNR, CDR2 FQNEAQ (reference sequence). The CDR3 covers 13 residues. CDR3 protein: CASSLQRGSIQYF. The CDR3, as DNA: TGTGCCAGCAGCTTACAGCGGGGTAGTATTCAGTACTTC.

The V gene is TRBV2, the J gene TRBJ1-6; no clear D gene. The CDR3 is 11 residues long. The germline V and J ends were trimmed by 6 bases and 11 bases, with 8 bases remaining between them. CDR1 is SNHLY, CDR2 FYNNEI, per germline. In nucleotides, the CDR3 is TGTGCCAGCAGACTAGGACCACCCCTCCACTTT. Translated, it gives CASRLGPPLHF.

This chain connects TRBV30 to TRBJ2-2, with D perhaps matching TRBD2 (6 bases). The V end was cut by 4 bases, the J end by 2 bases, with 11 bases between. Germline V gene lookup returns CDR1 GTSNPN and CDR2 SVGIG (reference sequence). The CDR3 has 14 amino acids. The chain's CDR3 is CAWNAGSNTGELFF. Here the CDR3 DNA reads TGTGCCTGGAATGCGGGATCCAACACCGGGGAGCTGTTTTTT.

CDR3 nucleotides: TGTGCCAGCAGCTTCGCCAGCGGAGGCGAAAAACTGTTTTTT. It is translated as CASSFASGGEKLFF. J is TRBJ1-4 and V is TRBV7-9; D is ambiguous. The germline V and J ends were trimmed by 3 bases and 8 bases, with 13 bases remaining between them. The CDR3 spans 14 residues. CDR1 is SEHNR and CDR2 is FQNEAQ in the germline V gene (reference sequence).

The chain combines TRBV19 with TRBJ2-5; 12 nucleotides match TRBD2. The CDR3 runs 17 residues. Germline V CDR1 and CDR2: LNHDA, SQIVND (reference sequence). Losses at the gene ends were 6 bases for V and 7 bases for J; bases not matched to a gene: 15. CDR3 DNA: TGTGCCAGTAGCCCCCAAGGACTAGCGGGGCCACTCGGGACCCAGTACTTC. Translated: CASSPQGLAGPLGTQYF.

V gene TRBV7-9 combines with J gene TRBJ1-5; the D is unclear. The length of the CDR3 is 15 residues. Trimming removed 4 bases at V and 0 bases at J, with 10 bases between. Germline V gives CDR1 SEHNR, CDR2 FQNEAQ (reference sequence). The CDR3 DNA follows: TGTGCCAGCAGCTCGACCGCGGGTAGCAATCAGCCCCAGCATTTT. This translates into CASSSTAGSNQPQHF.

This chain joins TRBV6-5 and TRBJ1-4; D remains ambiguous. Germline V gene lookup returns CDR1 MNHEY and CDR2 SVGAGI. V lost 8 bases to trimming and J lost 8 bases, with 18 bases between them. The CDR3 covers 14 residues. CDR3 in amino acids: CASSQRSAIEKLFF. The CDR3 coding sequence is TGTGCCAGCTCTCAGAGGTCGGCTATCGAAAAACTGTTTTTT.

The rearrangement links TRBV12-3 or TRBV12-4 to TRBJ1-1; D gene ambiguous. The CDR3 extends over 13 amino acids. V was pared by 7 bases and J by 5 bases, with 14 bases between. The CDR3 nucleotides are TGTGCCAGCACCTCCCTACTTGTAACTGAAGCTTTCTTT. This codes for CASTSLLVTEAFF.

The rearrangement joins TRBV11-2 to TRBJ2-1; D unclear. Between the trimmed V and J ends, which lost 5 bases and 7 bases, there was a span of 15 bases. Germline lookup yields CDR1 SGHAT and CDR2 FQNNGV. This CDR3 is built from 14 residues. The CDR3 DNA sequence: TGTGCCAGCAGCGGAGCCGCTCCTATGAATGAGCAGTTCTTC. Its translation is CASSGAAPMNEQFF.

CDR3 residues: CATHEDSYGYTF. The CDR3 region has the DNA TGTGCCACCCACGAGGACAGCTATGGCTACACCTTC. The chain uses TRBV5-4 and TRBJ1-2, with D possibly being TRBD1 (6 bases). V was shortened by 9 bases and J by 4 bases, with 13 bases between the two germline ends. Germline V gene data show CDR1 as SGHNT and CDR2 as YYREEE (reference sequence). The CDR3 length is 12 residues. Full variable domain (rest looked up from reference TRBV5-4 and TRBJ1-2): ETGVTQSPTHLIKTRGQQVTLRCSSQSGHNTVSWYQQALGQGPQFIFQYYREEENGRGNFPPRFSGLQFPNYSSELNVNALELDDSALYLCATHEDSYGYTFGSGTRLTVV.

The sample holds a few counts of this clone. This chain links TRBV11-2 with TRBJ1-1; 8 nucleotides match TRBD1. The CDR3 spans 15 residues. Trimming at V came to 5 bases and at J to 3 bases, leaving 8 bases not matched to a gene. In germline, CDR1 is SGHAT, CDR2 FQNNGV. The CDR3 coding sequence is TGTGCCAGCAGCGAAACAGGACAGGGCTACACTGAAGCTTTCTTT. It is translated as CASSETGQGYTEAFF.